The rows below give T cell receptor beta chains drawn from one sample of a study of blood T cells in healthy people across ages. TCRdb fed the 5' RACE reads into MiXCR, producing one record per CDR3 protein. The table lists 850,000 or so distinct CDR3 sequences, roughly 26% of them singletons, with 17% in the top ten. The sample consisted of blood. The receptors come from a woman aged 80 or over in good health. The CDR3 runs from the conserved cysteine through the conserved F or W.

V	J	CDR3
TRBV11-2	TRBJ2-1	CASSSRLAGPLYNEQFF
TRBV2	TRBJ1-2	CASSEVDKNYGYTF
TRBV12-3/TRBV12-4	TRBJ1-2	CASRRQGAGVGYTF
TRBV9	TRBJ1-2	CASSLLDRYLPSGGYTF
TRBV6-2/TRBV6-3	TRBJ2-7	CASSLSSSTAYEQYF
TRBV24-1	TRBJ1-5	CATSPAADNQPQHF
TRBV6-1	TRBJ2-1	CASSELAGDYNEQFF
TRBV9	TRBJ2-1	CASSVGGGGYNEQFF
TRBV20-1	TRBJ2-5	CSAMNYGAGAAQETQYF
TRBV7-2	TRBJ2-6	CASSLKRVASSGANVLTF
TRBV7-2	TRBJ1-2	CASSLVVGGNYGYTF
TRBV7-2	TRBJ1-5	CASSRGTENQPQHF
TRBV7-9	TRBJ2-5	CASRRQGAFETQYF
TRBV12-3/TRBV12-4	TRBJ2-1	CASRFGTGSYNEQFF
TRBV20-1	TRBJ1-4	CSARVGGINEKLFF
TRBV9	TRBJ2-7	CASSVATGLVAEQYF
TRBV7-9	TRBJ1-1	CASSNTEAFF
TRBV13	TRBJ1-2	CASNQVGDYYGYTF
TRBV6-5	TRBJ1-4	CASRPTGNERLFF
TRBV6-1	TRBJ1-2	CASSEALRGVYGYTF
TRBV3-1	TRBJ2-1	CASSQDRTGANEQFF
TRBV18	TRBJ2-1	CASSGTSANEQFF
TRBV6-2/TRBV6-3	TRBJ2-7	CASRTSGKYNQQYF
TRBV3-1	TRBJ2-5	CASSLRDRGHQETQYF
TRBV29-1	NA	CSVYSAEQYF
TRBV14	TRBJ1-6	CASSQEADNSPLHF
TRBV20-1	TRBJ1-6	CSARKPQGHEALHF
TRBV6-6	TRBJ1-4	CASSYSRGGPNEKLFF
TRBV5-1	TRBJ2-1	CASSSDGGSYNEQFF
TRBV5-1	TRBJ2-1	CASSPRMGRGDEQFF
TRBV28	NA	CASSFHLGQQETQFF
TRBV6-5	TRBJ1-1	CASSYATSGDTEAFF
TRBV7-9	TRBJ1-2	CASSLTDRYGYTF
TRBV6-2/TRBV6-3	TRBJ1-2	CASSLPGQAYGYTF
TRBV20-1	TRBJ2-7	CSARGGGTYEQYF
TRBV5-1	TRBJ1-4	CASSLGGGIGEKLFF
TRBV3-1	TRBJ2-6	CASSQDQPTNSGANVLTF
TRBV20-1	TRBJ1-6	CSARDLAENSPLHF
TRBV2	NA	CASSQGWGALAEQYF
TRBV6-2/TRBV6-3	TRBJ1-5	CASSYQSGGLKWPQHF
TRBV6-1	TRBJ2-1	CASSDPRGGHSYNEQFF
TRBV14	TRBJ2-1	CASSQDGGAEQFF
TRBV30	TRBJ1-2	CAYTFGGANYGYTF
TRBV7-2	TRBJ2-1	CASSLQTGGVNEQFF
TRBV2	TRBJ1-4	CASERTNEKLFF
TRBV4-3	TRBJ1-2	CVSSQTSSGSTSNYGYTF
TRBV7-2	TRBJ1-2	CASSLGLAGYTF
TRBV12-3/TRBV12-4	TRBJ2-7	CASSYSGGTDEQYF
TRBV20-1	TRBJ2-3	CSASPLAGAPRDTQYF
TRBV9	TRBJ2-2	CASSVAQGLGGELFF
TRBV5-1	TRBJ2-5	CASSNVPGQGRSEETQYF
TRBV9	TRBJ2-5	CASSVRDRQETQYF